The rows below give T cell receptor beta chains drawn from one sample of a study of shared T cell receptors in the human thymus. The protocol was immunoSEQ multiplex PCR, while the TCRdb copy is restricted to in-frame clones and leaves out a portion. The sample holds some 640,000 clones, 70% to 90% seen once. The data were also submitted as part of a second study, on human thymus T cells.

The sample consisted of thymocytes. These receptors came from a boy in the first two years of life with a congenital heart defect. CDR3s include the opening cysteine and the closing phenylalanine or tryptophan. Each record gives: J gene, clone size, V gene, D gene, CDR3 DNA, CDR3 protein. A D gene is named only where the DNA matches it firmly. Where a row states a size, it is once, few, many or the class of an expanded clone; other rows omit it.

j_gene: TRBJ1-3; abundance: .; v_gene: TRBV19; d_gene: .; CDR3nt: TGTGCCAGTAGTATACTAGAAGGGCCGGGGGGGCGGAAGACTGGAAACACCATATATTTT; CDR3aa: CASSILEGPGGRKTGNTIYF
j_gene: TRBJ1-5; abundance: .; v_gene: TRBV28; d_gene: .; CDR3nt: TGTGCCAGCAGTCGACATAGGGGGTCAGGTCAGCCCCAGCATTTT; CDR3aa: CASSRHRGSGQPQHF
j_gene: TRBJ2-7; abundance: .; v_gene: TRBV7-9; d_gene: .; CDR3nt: TGTGCCAGCAGCATACAGGCGACTTACTACGAGCAGTACTTC; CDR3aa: CASSIQATYYEQYF
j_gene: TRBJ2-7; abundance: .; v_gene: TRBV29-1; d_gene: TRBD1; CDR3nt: TGCAGCGTCGGGACAGGCCCTAAACTTGATGACGAGCAGTACTTC; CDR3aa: CSVGTGPKLDDEQYF
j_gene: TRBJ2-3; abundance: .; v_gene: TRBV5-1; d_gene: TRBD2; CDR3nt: TGCGCCAGCAGCCCGTGGACTAGCTATCCAGATACGCAGTATTTT; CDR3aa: CASSPWTSYPDTQYF
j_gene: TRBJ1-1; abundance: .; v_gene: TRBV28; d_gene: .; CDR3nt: TGTGCCAGCAGTTTCGGTCCCGGGGACACTGAAGCTTTCTTT; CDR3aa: CASSFGPGDTEAFF
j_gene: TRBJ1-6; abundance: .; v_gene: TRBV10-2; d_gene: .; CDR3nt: TGCGCCAGCACCCGCTTGGATCGTGGGGCGTCCAATTCACCCCTCCACTTT; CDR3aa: CASTRLDRGASNSPLHF
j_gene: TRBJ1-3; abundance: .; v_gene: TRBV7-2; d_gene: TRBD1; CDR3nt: TGTGCCAGCAGCTTAGTATCCCCAGGGGGCGGAAACACCATATATTTT; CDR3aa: CASSLVSPGGGNTIYF
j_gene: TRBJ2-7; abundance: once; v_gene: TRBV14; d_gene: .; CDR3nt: TGTGCCAGCAGCCAAGAAACGGACACTGGGGACGAGCAGTACTTC; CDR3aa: CASSQETDTGDEQYF
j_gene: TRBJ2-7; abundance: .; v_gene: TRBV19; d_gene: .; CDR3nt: TGTGCCAGTAGTGCCAATTGGAGGGCCTACGAGCAGTACTTC; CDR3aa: CASSANWRAYEQYF
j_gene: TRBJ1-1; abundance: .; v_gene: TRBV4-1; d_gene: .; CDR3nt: TGCGCCAGCAGACCCTATTTGTCCCGGGGCACTGAAGCTTTCTTT; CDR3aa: CASRPYLSRGTEAFF
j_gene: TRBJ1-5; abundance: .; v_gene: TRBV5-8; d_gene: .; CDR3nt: TGTGCCAGCAGCTTTTCGGGAAATCAGCCCCAGCATTTT; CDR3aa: CASSFSGNQPQHF
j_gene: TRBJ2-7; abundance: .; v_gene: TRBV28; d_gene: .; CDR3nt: TGTGCCAGCAGTTTAGGGCAGCCTCCTCTACGGGAGCAGTACTTC; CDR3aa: CASSLGQPPLREQYF
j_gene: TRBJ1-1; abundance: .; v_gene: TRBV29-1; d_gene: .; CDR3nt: TGCAGCGTTGGGATCGGCGGAAACACTGAAGCTTTCTTT; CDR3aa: CSVGIGGNTEAFF
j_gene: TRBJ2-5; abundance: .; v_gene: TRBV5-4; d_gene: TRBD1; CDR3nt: TGTGCCAGCAGCTTGCCTTCAGGGGGTCTCGAGGTGGGAGAGACCCAGTACTTC; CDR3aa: CASSLPSGGLEVGETQYF
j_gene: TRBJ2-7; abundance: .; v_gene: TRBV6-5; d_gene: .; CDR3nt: TGTGCCAGCAGTACATTACATCAGCGCAACGAGCAGTACTTC; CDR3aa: CASSTLHQRNEQYF
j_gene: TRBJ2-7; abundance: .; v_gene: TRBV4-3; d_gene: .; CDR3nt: TGCGCCAGCAGCCAAGAATCTCGGGCCCTAGCGACTCATCGGGGAGAGCAGTACTTC; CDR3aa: CASSQESRALATHRGEQYF
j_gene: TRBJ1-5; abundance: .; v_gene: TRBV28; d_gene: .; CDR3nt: TGTGCCAGCAGTCAAGACAGGTACAGCAATCAGCCCCAGCATTTT; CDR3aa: CASSQDRYSNQPQHF
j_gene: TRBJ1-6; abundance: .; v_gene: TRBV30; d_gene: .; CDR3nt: TGTGCCTGGAACCCAAGCTCCTATAATTCCCCCCTCCACTTT; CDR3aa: CAWNPSSYNSPLHF
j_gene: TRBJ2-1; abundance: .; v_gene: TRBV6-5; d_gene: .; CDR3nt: TGTGCCAGCAGTTACATGAGCAGACTCTCCTACAATGAGCAGTTCTTC; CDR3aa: CASSYMSRLSYNEQFF
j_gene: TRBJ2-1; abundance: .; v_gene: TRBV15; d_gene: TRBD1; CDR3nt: TGTGCCACCAGCACCAAGAGGCTGGGACAGGGGGCGGTGAGCTCCTACAATGAGCAGTTCTTC; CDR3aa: CATSTKRLGQGAVSSYNEQFF
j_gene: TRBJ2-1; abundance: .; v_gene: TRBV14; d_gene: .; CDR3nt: TGTGCCAGCAGCCAAGATGTGGGGCGGGGCAATGAGCAGTTCTTC; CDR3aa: CASSQDVGRGNEQFF
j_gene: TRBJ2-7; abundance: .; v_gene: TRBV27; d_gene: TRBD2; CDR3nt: TGTGCCAGCAGTTTTGGGAAAGGGGTAACTAGCGGGAGATATATTCCCCCCCACGAGCAGTACTTC; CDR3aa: CASSFGKGVTSGRYIPPHEQYF
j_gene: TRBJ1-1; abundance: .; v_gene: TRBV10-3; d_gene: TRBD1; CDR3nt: TGTGCCATCAGTGAGGGACAGGTTATGAACACTGAAGCTTTCTTT; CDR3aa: CAISEGQVMNTEAFF
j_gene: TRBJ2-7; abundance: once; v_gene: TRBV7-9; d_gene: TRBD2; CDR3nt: TGTGCCAGCAGCCCGGGGACTAGCGGCTACGAGCAGTACTTC; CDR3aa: CASSPGTSGYEQYF
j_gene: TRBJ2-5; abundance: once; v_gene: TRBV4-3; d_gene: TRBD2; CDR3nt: TGCGCCAGCAGCCAAGATCGGATAGGGACTAGCACCCAAGAGACCCAGTACTTC; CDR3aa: CASSQDRIGTSTQETQYF
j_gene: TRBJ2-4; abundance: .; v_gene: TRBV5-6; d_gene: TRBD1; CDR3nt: TGTGCCAGCAGCTGTTGGAAGGGACAGGGGGCATCGAACATTCAGTACTTC; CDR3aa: CASSCWKGQGASNIQYF
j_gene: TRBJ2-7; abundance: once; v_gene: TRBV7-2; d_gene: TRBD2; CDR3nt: TGTGCCAGCAGCTTTGGACTAGCGGGAGGGGGCTCCTACGAGCAGTACTTC; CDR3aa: CASSFGLAGGGSYEQYF
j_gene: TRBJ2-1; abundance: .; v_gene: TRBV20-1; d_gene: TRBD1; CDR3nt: TGCAGTGCTAGAACAGGGGGCAAGCAGTTCTTC; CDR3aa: CSARTGGKQFF
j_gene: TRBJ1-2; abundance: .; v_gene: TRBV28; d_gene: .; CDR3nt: TGTGCCAGCAGCCCAGTTTTGATCTATGGCTACACCTTC; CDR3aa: CASSPVLIYGYTF
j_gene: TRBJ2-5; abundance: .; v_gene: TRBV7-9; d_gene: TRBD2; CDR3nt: TGTGCCAGCAGCCTCGGACTAGCGGACCATCTGAGGGAGACCCAGTACTTC; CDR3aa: CASSLGLADHLRETQYF
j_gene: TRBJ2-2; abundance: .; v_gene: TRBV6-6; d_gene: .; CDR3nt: TGTGCCAGCAGTTATGTCGTCACCGGGGAGCTGTTTTTT; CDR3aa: CASSYVVTGELFF
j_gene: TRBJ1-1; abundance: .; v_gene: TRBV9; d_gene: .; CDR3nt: TGTGCCAGCAGCGTAACCCCGGGAGGGGGGCAGCTGAACACTGAAGCTTTCTTT; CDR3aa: CASSVTPGGGQLNTEAFF
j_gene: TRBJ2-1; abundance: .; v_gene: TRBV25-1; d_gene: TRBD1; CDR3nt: TGTGCCAGCAGTGATCCAAATTACAGGGGAACAAGGGATGAGCAGTTCTTC; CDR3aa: CASSDPNYRGTRDEQFF
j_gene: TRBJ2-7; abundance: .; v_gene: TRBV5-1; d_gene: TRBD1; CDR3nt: TGCGCCAGCAGCGACAGGGGGGATACCAACGAGCAGTACTTC; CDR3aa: CASSDRGDTNEQYF
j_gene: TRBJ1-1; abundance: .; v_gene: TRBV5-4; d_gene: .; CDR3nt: TGTGCCAGCAGCAAGGACAGCTCCCGTTATGGGTTTTCTGAAGCTTTCTTT; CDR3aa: CASSKDSSRYGFSEAFF
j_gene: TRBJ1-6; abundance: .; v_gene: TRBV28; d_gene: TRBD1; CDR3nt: TGTGCCAGCAGTCACCAAGGGACAGTAGGTAATTCACCCCTCCACTTT; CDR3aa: CASSHQGTVGNSPLHF
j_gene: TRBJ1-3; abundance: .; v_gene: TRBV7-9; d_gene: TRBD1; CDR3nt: TGTGCCAGCAGCCCCCGACAGGGAGGCTCTGGAAACACCATATATTTT; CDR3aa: CASSPRQGGSGNTIYF
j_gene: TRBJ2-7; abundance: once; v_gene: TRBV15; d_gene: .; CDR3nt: TGTGCCACCAGCAGAGATTCCGCGGCTAGCAGTCTCTACGAGCAGTACTTC; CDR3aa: CATSRDSAASSLYEQYF
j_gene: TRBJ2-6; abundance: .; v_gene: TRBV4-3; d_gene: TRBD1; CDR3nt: TGCGCCAGCAGCCATGGACAGGGTTTCTCTGGGGCCAACGTCCTGACTTTC; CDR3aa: CASSHGQGFSGANVLTF
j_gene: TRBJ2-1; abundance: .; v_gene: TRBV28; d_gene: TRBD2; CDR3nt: TGTGCCAGCAGTTTCCGTCAGCGGGGGTCTGACAATGAGCAGTTCTTC; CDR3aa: CASSFRQRGSDNEQFF
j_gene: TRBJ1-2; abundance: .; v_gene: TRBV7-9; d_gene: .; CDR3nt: TGTGCCAGCAGCCCCGGACAGACACACTATGGCTACACCTTC; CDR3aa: CASSPGQTHYGYTF